This T cell receptor (beta chain) derives from a study of technical replicates of blood from a few donors. This clone was seen only once. The assay was immunoSEQ multiplex PCR, and TCRdb's table has in-frame clones only and misses some. Of tens of thousands of clones in the sample, approximately 92% are singletons; the top ten hold approximately 0.4%. The germline V gene encodes CDR1 MDHEN and CDR2 SYDVKM. The CDR3 consists of 14 residues. V was cut by 6 bases and J by 7 bases, with 19 bases left in between. The material sequenced was T cells isolated from PBMCs. The sequence was obtained from a human donor in good health. Some clones in this sample may be carry-over from other donors' samples. The chain couples TRBV28 to TRBJ2-7, with TRBD2 as a possible D gene (6 bases). CDR3 sequence reads: CASSGEARAREQYF. In DNA, the CDR3 is TGTGCCAGCAGCGGGGAGGCTCGGGCTCGTGAGCAGTACTTC.